The 18 T cell receptor delta chains presented below share a single source sample, sequenced in a study of gamma-delta chains in newborns, infants, children (dated by TCRdb to the late 2010s). Data came from an Illumina MiSeq. For TCRdb, the public reads were processed anew by CATT, and duplicate DNA sequences were folded into one row. This sample holds thousands of delta-chain clones; roughly 10% were observed only once. Of the sample, about 7.1% falls within the top ten clones. The source material was blood. All receptors derive from a child who was a newborn, infant or young child, either healthy, febrile or measles-vaccinated (not recorded which).

This clone was seen only a few times. The J gene is TRDJ1, the V gene TRDV2; 13 bases map to TRDD3. Germline-derived CDR1 and CDR2 are GEAIGNYY and EKD. V shed 2 bases and J 1 base; nucleotides not matched to a gene: 12. This CDR3 comprises 19 residues. The CDR3 protein is CACDRLTGGYARGTDKLIF. CDR3 DNA: TGTGCCTGTGACAGACTTACTGGGGGATACGCGAGGGGCACCGATAAACTCATCTTT.

Only a few counts were recorded for this clone. TCRdb's protein and the translated DNA diverge at residue 4; the protein reported here is the translation of the DNA. V gene TRDV2 combines with J gene TRDJ1; no reliable D call. V lost 5 bases, J lost 0 bases, and 18 bases lay in between. CDR3 length equals 16 residues. CDR1 and CDR2 (germline): GEAIGNYY, EKD. The CDR3 is CACGTMVPPYTDKLIF. CDR3 bases: TGTGCCTGTGGCACTATGGTCCCCCCGTACACCGATAAACTCATCTTT.

In regard to this clone: Germline and junction disagree at one end, which may indicate a read error. V and J are TRDV2 and TRDJ3; TRDD3 aligns across 7 bases. TCRdb gives no J gene; it was assigned here by matching the DNA to germline. The CDR3 length is 18 residues. Germline lookup yields CDR1 GEAIGNYY and CDR2 EKD. The CDR3 DNA sequence: TGTGCCTGTGACACGGGGTGGGGGAGCTCCTGGGACACCCGAAAGATGTTTTTC. Protein sequence: CACDTGWGSSWDTRKMFF.

No V gene call was produced; the J gene was TRDJ1; TRDD3, the table's D call, was not compared with the DNA. The CDR3 runs 22 residues. This CDR3 is CACDPLAGGYAPRWWSADKLIF. The CDR3 bases are TGTGCCTGTGACCCCCTCGCTGGGGGATACGCGCCTCGATGGTGGTCTGCCGATAAACTCATCTTT.

The chain employs TRDV2 and TRDJ1; 11 nucleotides line up with TRDD3. CDR1 and CDR2 from the germline V gene are GEAIGNYY and EKD. The CDR3 is 21 residues long. Germline trimming cut 1 base from V and 10 bases from J; bases unmatched to any gene: 28. CDR3 sequence: CACDTISPYPTLGDTFERLIF. As DNA, the CDR3 is TGTGCCTGTGACACGATTTCCCCCTATCCGACTTTGGGGGATACGTTCGAAAGACTCATCTTT.

This clone was detected only a few times. At residue 5, TCRdb's protein disagrees with the DNA translation; the protein shown here derives from the DNA. The chain employs TRDV2 and TRDJ1; D is uncertain. V was pared by 1 base and J by 0 bases, with 14 bases between. The CDR3 extends over 16 amino acids. Germline V gene sequence: CDR1 GEAIGNYY, CDR2 EKD. The CDR3 DNA follows: TGTGCCTGTGACACAGCCCCCGCTTCGTACACCGATAAACTCATCTTT. As protein: CACDTAPASYTDKLIF.

The rearrangement uses TRDV2 and TRDJ2; 7 nucleotides agree with TRDD3. TCRdb leaves out the J gene; it was filled in here by matching the DNA to germline. The germline gives CDR1 GEAIGNYY, CDR2 EKD. The V and J ends lost 1 base and 12 bases, in that order; junction bases with no gene match: 19. The CDR3 is 17 residues long. The CDR3 loop reads CACDTLGGATGMAKLFF. The CDR3 DNA sequence: TGTGCCTGTGACACGCTGGGGGGGGCCACCGGAATGGCAAAACTCTTCTTT.

This clone was counted between two and nine times. The chain uses TRDV2 and TRDJ3; D is unresolved. CDR1 GEAIGNYY and CDR2 EKD come from the germline V gene. V lost 7 bases and J 2 bases, leaving 17 bases between the germline ends. The CDR3 sequence is 17 residues long. The CDR3 reads CAWDVLEAAWDTRQMFF. CDR3 DNA sequence: TGTGCCTGGGACGTACTCGAAGCCGCCTGGGACACCCGACAGATGTTTTTC.

Concerning this clone itself: A read error may explain this, as a much larger clone is one base away. The chain links TRDV2 to TRDJ1, with 7 bases that match TRDD3. The CDR3 consists of 18 residues. CDR1 is GEAIGNYY, CDR2 EKD, per germline. The CDR3 DNA is TGTGCCTGTGACGTACTGGGGACCCGACCCGGAGGTACCGATGAACTCATCTTT. It translates to CACDVLGTRPGGTDELIF.

By sample share, this clone is medium-sized. The same CDR3 also results from other DNA sequences found in this sample. The chain carries TRDV2 and TRDJ3; 8 bases align to TRDD3. The CDR3 totals 19 residues. From germline, CDR1 is GEAIGNYY and CDR2 EKD. After removal of 0 bases from V and 0 bases from J, the junction contained 6 bases not matched to a gene. This chain's CDR3 is CACDTVLGVSSWDTRQMFF. The CDR3 region has the DNA TGTGCCTGTGACACCGTACTGGGGGTTAGCTCCTGGGACACCCGACAGATGTTTTTC.

For this clone: Sequence at one end of the junction differs from germline and may be a read error. This same CDR3 is encoded by further DNA sequences in the sample. The genes are TRDV2 and TRDJ1; 9 bases are shared with TRDD3. The CDR3 contains 14 residues. Germline CDR1 GEAIGNYY, CDR2 EKD. The CDR3 DNA is TGTGCCTGTGTCCCACTGGGGGACACTGATAAACTCATCTTT. Translation: CACVPLGDTDKLIF.

By sample fraction, this clone is medium-sized. The chain employs TRDV2 and TRDJ2; 7 bases line up with TRDD3. V lost 1 base, J lost 7 bases, and 8 bases stayed unmatched. The CDR3 covers 15 residues. The germline V gene encodes CDR1 GEAIGNYY and CDR2 EKD. The CDR3 DNA is TGTGCCTGTGACACGGTACTGGGGCTGGGAGCACAACTCTTCTTT. It codes for CACDTVLGLGAQLFF.

In this sample, this clone is medium-sized. The chain recombines TRDV2 with TRDJ1; no clear D. The CDR3 runs to 15 residues. Germline-derived CDR1 and CDR2 are GEAIGNYY and EKD. V was pared by 0 bases and J by 2 bases, with 12 bases between. CDR3 loop: CACDTVTRTTDKLIF. CDR3 coding DNA: TGTGCCTGTGACACCGTCACCCGAACAACCGATAAACTCATCTTT.

This clone was seen only a few times. Other nucleotide sequences in the sample specify the same CDR3. The rearrangement links TRDV2 to TRDJ1; D is possibly TRDD3 (6 bases). V shed 1 base and J shed 5 bases, with 22 bases lying between them. This CDR3 is built from 17 residues. The germline V gene has CDR1 GEAIGNYY and CDR2 EKD. The CDR3 DNA follows: TGTGCCTGTGACACTGTCCTTTGGGGGCCCGGAACTGATAAACTCATCTTT. Its protein is CACDTVLWGPGTDKLIF.

V and J are TRDV2 and TRDJ3; maybe TRDD3 (6 bases). Germline V gene lookup returns CDR1 GEAIGNYY and CDR2 EKD. Trimming stripped 0 bases from V and 0 bases from J, with 11 bases between. CDR3 size: 18 residues. The CDR3 loop reads CACDTAGDRSWDTRQMFF. Written as DNA, the CDR3 is TGTGCCTGTGACACCGCCGGGGATCGCTCCTGGGACACCCGACAGATGTTTTTC.

This clone occurred a few times. The gene calls are TRDV2 and TRDJ1; 9 bases fit TRDD3. The germline V gene has CDR1 GEAIGNYY and CDR2 EKD. CDR3 size: 17 residues. V shed 2 bases, J shed 0 bases, and the junction held 9 bases outside the gene matches. This CDR3 is CACDKLVLGDNTDKLIF. CDR3 in DNA: TGTGCCTGTGACAAATTGGTACTGGGGGACAACACCGATAAACTCATCTTT.

This chain connects TRDV2 to TRDJ1; 11 nucleotides line up with TRDD3. CDR1 is GEAIGNYY and CDR2 is EKD in the germline V gene. Trimming cost V 3 bases and J 6 bases; bases outside gene matches: 5. The CDR3 extends over 14 amino acids. The CDR3 protein is CACDEVLGDNKLIF. Here the CDR3 DNA reads TGTGCCTGTGACGAGGTACTGGGGGATAATAAACTCATCTTT.

A few counts support this clone. This sequence may be a read error, since a much larger clone differs from it by one base. This sequence joins TRDV2 and TRDJ1, with a possible D match to TRDD3 (6 bases). The CDR3 runs to 18 residues. V was cut by 1 base and J by 0 bases, with 20 bases left in between. Germline V gene lookup returns CDR1 GEAIGNYY and CDR2 EKD. The CDR3, as DNA: TGTGCCTGTGACACGGTCTCCTATGGGGGGGACAACACCGATAAACTCATCTTT. Its translation is CACDTVSYGGDNTDKLIF.